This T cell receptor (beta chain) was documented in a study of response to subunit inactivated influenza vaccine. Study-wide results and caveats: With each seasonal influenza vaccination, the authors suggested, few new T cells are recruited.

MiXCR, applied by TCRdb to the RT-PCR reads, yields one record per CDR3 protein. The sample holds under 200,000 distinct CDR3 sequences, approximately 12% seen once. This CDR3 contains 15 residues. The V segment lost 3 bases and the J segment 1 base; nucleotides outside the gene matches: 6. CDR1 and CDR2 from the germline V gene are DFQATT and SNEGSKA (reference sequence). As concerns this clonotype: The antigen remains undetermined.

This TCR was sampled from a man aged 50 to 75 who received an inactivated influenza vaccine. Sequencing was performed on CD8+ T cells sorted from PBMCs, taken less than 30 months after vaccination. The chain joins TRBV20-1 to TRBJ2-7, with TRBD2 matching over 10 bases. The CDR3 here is CSASRGAGGSYEQYF. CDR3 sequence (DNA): TGCAGTGCTAGTCGGGGAGCGGGAGGGTCCTACGAGCAGTACTTC.